The rows below give T cell receptor beta chains drawn from one sample of a study of OX40 agonist ivuxolimab in advanced cancers. The data were produced by immunoSEQ multiplex PCR, yet TCRdb's version contains in-frame clones alone and is incomplete. Among fewer than 70,000 clones listed, about 85% were seen once. The sample consisted of CD4+ or CD8+ T cells sorted from blood, taken in a trial of the OX40 agonist ivuxolimab. Every receptor here comes from an adult with an advanced solid tumor such as melanoma, head and neck, liver or kidney cancer. Each CDR3 is given with its conserved first and last residue. The D gene is left open where the match is weak. Only part of the rows carry a size: once, few, many, or a class if the clone is expanded.

v_call,d_call,j_call,clone_size,cdr3_nt,cdr3_aa
TRBV30,-,TRBJ1-3,-,TGTGCCTGGAGTTTGGGGAGAAACACCATATATTTT,CAWSLGRNTIYF
TRBV9,TRBD1,TRBJ1-5,-,TGTGCCAGCAGCGTAGAGAAGGGGGCGCGAAATCAGCCCCAGCATTTT,CASSVEKGARNQPQHF
TRBV7-2,-,TRBJ1-6,-,TGTGCCAGCAGCCCGCCCAATTCACCCCTCCACTTT,CASSPPNSPLHF
TRBV9,-,TRBJ1-5,-,TGTGCCAGCAGCGTAGCGGGGGTCTATAGCAATCAGCCCCAGCATTTT,CASSVAGVYSNQPQHF
TRBV27,-,TRBJ2-1,once,TGTGCCAGCAGTTACAGACAGATGTCTAATGGTGAGCAGTTCTTC,CASSYRQMSNGEQFF
TRBV19,TRBD1,TRBJ1-2,once,TGTGCCAGTAGTAAGCCGGGACAGTTAAGCTACACCTTC,CASSKPGQLSYTF
TRBV9,-,TRBJ2-3,-,TGTGCCAGCAGCCCCCGAGGTGGGCATGAAGATACGCAGTATTTT,CASSPRGGHEDTQYF
TRBV7-9,-,TRBJ2-5,-,TGTGCCAGCAGCTTAGAAAGGACGACGCAGTACTTC,CASSLERTTQYF
TRBV7-2,-,TRBJ1-5,-,TGTGCCAGCAGTCGGACAGTGGTAGGCGATCAGCCCCAGCATTTT,CASSRTVVGDQPQHF
TRBV10-3,-,TRBJ1-2,-,TGTGCCATCAGTGTGAGACAGGCTAACTATGGCTACACCTTC,CAISVRQANYGYTF
TRBV27,TRBD1,TRBJ2-5,-,TGTGCCAGCAGTCCCCAGGGGGCGCGCCAAGAGACCCAGTACTTC,CASSPQGARQETQYF
TRBV29-1,-,TRBJ2-2,-,TGCAGCGCCGCCTGGGGGCCGAACACCGGGGAGCTGTTTTTT,CSAAWGPNTGELFF
TRBV7-2,-,TRBJ2-7,-,TGTGCCAGCAGCTCGACGGGACACGGCTACGAGCAGTACTTC,CASSSTGHGYEQYF
TRBV11-2,TRBD1,TRBJ2-3,-,TGTGCCAGCAGCTTGACAGCCGGGACAGCTAGCACAGATACGCAGTATTTT,CASSLTAGTASTDTQYF
TRBV7-9,-,TRBJ2-3,-,TGTGCCAGCAGCCCGGAGGTCAGGGGCGCGCAGTATTTT,CASSPEVRGAQYF
TRBV19,-,TRBJ1-3,few,TGTGCCAGTAGGGTAGGAAACACCATATATTTT,CASRVGNTIYF
TRBV27,-,TRBJ1-6,-,TGTGCCAGCAGTCCTCGCCAGGGCTATAATTCACCCCTCCACTTT,CASSPRQGYNSPLHF
TRBV7-3,-,TRBJ2-5,once,TGTGCCAGCAGCCCCCGTAGGGCGGGCGACGGGGAGACCCAGTACTTC,CASSPRRAGDGETQYF
TRBV7-8,-,TRBJ2-1,few,TGTGCCAGCAGCCCCTTTACCTACAATGAGCAGTTCTTC,CASSPFTYNEQFF
TRBV6-1,TRBD2,TRBJ2-7,few,TGTGCCAGCAGGACTAGCGGGGGGGCTCGGGAGCAGTACTTC,CASRTSGGAREQYF
TRBV7-8,-,TRBJ2-5,once,TGTGCCAGCAGCCAGCGGCCGGGACCCCAGGGGGAGACCCAGTACTTC,CASSQRPGPQGETQYF